Following are 22 T cell receptor beta chains from one sample sequenced in a study of OX40 agonist ivuxolimab in advanced cancers. The assay was immunoSEQ multiplex PCR, and TCRdb's table has in-frame clones only and misses some. The sample consists of about 83,000 clones, around 92% of them appearing once. Material: CD4+ or CD8+ T cells sorted from blood, obtained in a trial of the OX40 agonist ivuxolimab. The receptors here all came from an adult with an advanced solid tumor such as melanoma, head and neck, liver or kidney cancer.

This chain uses TRBV2 with TRBJ2-4, with TRBD1 matching 9 bases. This CDR3 has 15 residues. Germline V gene sequence: CDR1 SNHLY, CDR2 FYNNEI. The V and J ends lost 6 bases and 4 bases, in that order; junction bases with no gene match: 7. Here the CDR3 reads CASRPRTGVKNIQYF. The CDR3 coding sequence is TGTGCCAGCAGACCGAGGACAGGGGTGAAAAACATTCAGTACTTC.

The V and J genes are TRBV4-3 and TRBJ1-4; possible D gene TRBD1, 6 bases. Deletions cut 0 bases from V and 0 bases from J, with 11 bases between. From germline, CDR1 is LGHNA and CDR2 YSLEER. This CDR3 has 17 residues. The CDR3 nucleotides read TGCGCCAGCAGCCAAGATAGCGGGACAACAACTAATGAAAAACTGTTTTTT. Amino acids: CASSQDSGTTTNEKLFF.

The genes are TRBV14 and TRBJ1-1; D ambiguous. Trimming removed 0 bases from V and 4 bases from J, with 12 bases in between. The CDR3 runs 15 residues. Germline V CDR1 and CDR2: SGHDN, FVKESK. CDR3: CASSQDLMRATEAFF. In nucleotides, the CDR3 is TGTGCCAGCAGCCAAGACCTCATGAGGGCCACTGAAGCTTTCTTT.

This chain joins TRBV7-6 and TRBJ2-3; no clear D. The CDR3 is 13 amino acids. Trimming pared 5 bases from V and 7 bases from J, leaving 13 bases between. Germline-derived CDR1 and CDR2 are SGHVS and FNYEAQ. The CDR3 here is CASSQSPTNTQYF. CDR3 DNA: TGTGCCAGCAGCCAGTCCCCCACGAATACGCAGTATTTT.

This clone was seen once. The V call is TRBV4-1, the J call TRBJ1-4; D is possibly TRBD1 (6 bases). V gave up 8 bases and J gave up 3 bases, with 13 bases separating them. The CDR3 has 14 amino acids. CDR1 is MGHRA, CDR2 YSYEKL, per germline. CDR3 DNA sequence: TGCGCCAGCGGAAACAGGGTAGCTAATGAAAAACTGTTTTTT. It codes for CASGNRVANEKLFF.

The chain uses TRBV6-4 and TRBJ2-2; D possibly uses TRBD1 or TRBD2 (5 bases each). CDR1 and CDR2 from the germline V gene are MRHNA and SNTAGT. This CDR3 region has 12 residues. Trimming took 6 bases from V and 3 from J, leaving 5 bases between them. The CDR3 coding sequence is TGTGCCAGCAGGGGGGACACCGGGGAGCTGTTTTTT. Translated, it gives CASRGDTGELFF.

The chain combines TRBV7-2 with TRBJ2-1, with D maybe TRBD2 (5 bases). V was cut by 3 bases and J by 6 bases, with 6 bases left in between. The CDR3 spans 12 residues. CDR1 SGHTA and CDR2 FQGNSA come from the germline V gene. Written as DNA, the CDR3 is TGTGCCAGCAGCTTCGGGGTCAATGAGCAGTTCTTC. Translation: CASSFGVNEQFF.

The gene calls are TRBV19 and TRBJ2-7; D might be TRBD1 or TRBD2, each matching 6 bases. Germline CDR1 LNHDA, CDR2 SQIVND (reference sequence). Trimming pared 5 bases from V and 5 bases from J, leaving 19 bases between. CDR3 size: 15 residues. CDR3 loop: CASSLSSGAYNEQYF. The CDR3 DNA is TGTGCCAGTAGTCTTTCGTCGGGGGCGTACAACGAGCAGTACTTC.

The V gene is TRBV7-7, the J gene TRBJ2-3; D may be TRBD2 (6 bases). Trimming shortened V by 1 base and J by 5 bases, and 16 bases separated the two germline ends. CDR1 and CDR2 from the germline V gene are SSHAT and FNYEAQ (reference sequence). This CDR3 spans 16 amino acids. The CDR3 is CASSLGAGWVGDTQYF. The CDR3 bases are TGTGCCAGCAGCTTAGGAGCGGGTTGGGTCGGAGATACGCAGTATTTT.

The V call is TRBV15, the J call TRBJ1-2, with unresolved D. V was clipped by 0 bases and J by 4 bases, with 9 bases between them. The CDR3 has 14 amino acids. Germline V gene lookup returns CDR1 LNHNV and CDR2 YYDKDF (reference sequence). The CDR3 loop reads CATSREGFPYGYTF. The CDR3 region has the DNA TGTGCCACCAGCAGAGAGGGGTTTCCCTATGGCTACACCTTC.

In its sample, this clone was seen once. The chain joins TRBV7-9 to TRBJ1-4; 9 nucleotides agree with TRBD1. V dropped 4 bases and J dropped 8; count of bases not matched to a gene: 11. The CDR3 is 16 residues long. Germline CDR1 SEHNR, CDR2 FQNEAQ (reference sequence). The CDR3 sequence is CASSSFTGGAREKLFF. CDR3 nucleotides: TGTGCCAGCAGCTCGTTCACAGGGGGCGCGAGGGAAAAACTGTTTTTT.

J is TRBJ1-5 and V is TRBV7-9; D unclear. The V end was cut by 1 base, the J end by 0 bases, with 4 bases between. The CDR3 is 14 amino acids. Germline CDR1 SEHNR, CDR2 FQNEAQ (reference sequence). As DNA, the CDR3 is TGTGCCAGCAGCTTAGAGAGTAGCAATCAGCCCCAGCATTTT. It encodes CASSLESSNQPQHF.

The CDR3 reads CASSLRGAGEQYF. The CDR3 DNA is TGTGCCAGCAGCTTACGAGGGGCTGGGGAGCAGTACTTC. V and J are TRBV13 and TRBJ2-7; D assignment may be TRBD1 or TRBD2 (5 bases each). Germline lookup yields CDR1 PRHDT and CDR2 FYEKMQ (reference sequence). This CDR3 contains 13 residues. V was trimmed by 2 bases and J by 7 bases, leaving 12 bases between them.

Worth noting for this clone: At the DNA level, this CDR3 is encoded by other sequences in the same sample as well. The V and J genes are TRBV9 and TRBJ1-1, with 7 positions matching TRBD1. Losses at the gene ends were 3 bases for V and 1 base for J; bases not matched to a gene: 0. Germline values: CDR1 SGDLS, CDR2 YYNGEE. The CDR3 contains 13 residues. The CDR3 coding sequence is TGTGCCAGCAGCGCAGGGGGGAACACTGAAGCTTTCTTT. Residues: CASSAGGNTEAFF.

This chain connects TRBV4-1 to TRBJ2-4, with D possibly TRBD1 on 6 matching bases. Germline V gene lookup returns CDR1 MGHRA and CDR2 YSYEKL. The V end lost 1 base, the J end lost 7 bases, and 17 bases lay between the germline ends. The length of the CDR3 is 16 residues. The CDR3 reads CASSQVGTGFMNIQYF. DNA for the CDR3: TGCGCCAGCAGCCAAGTAGGAACAGGGTTTATGAACATTCAGTACTTC.

This rearrangement joins TRBV5-6 to TRBJ2-7, with D perhaps matching TRBD1 or TRBD2 (6 bases each). Trimming removed 4 bases at V and 5 bases at J, with 19 bases between. CDR3 length equals 15 residues. Germline V gene data show CDR1 as SGHDT and CDR2 as YYEEEE. DNA for the CDR3: TGTGCCAGCAGCCCGCGACGTACAGGGAGGCACGAGCAGTACTTC. This gives the protein CASSPRRTGRHEQYF.

The J gene is TRBJ1-1, the V gene TRBV11-2, with no clear D. There are 15 residues in the CDR3. Germline CDR1 reads SGHAT; CDR2 reads FQNNGV. Trimming stripped 4 bases from V and 1 base from J, with 13 bases between. CDR3 sequence (DNA): TGTGCCAGCAGCTCAGGAGTCATCCAGAACACTGAAGCTTTCTTT. Translated, it gives CASSSGVIQNTEAFF.

This clone was seen more than once but under ten times. V gene TRBV4-2 combines with J gene TRBJ1-5; D unresolved. The CDR3 covers 15 residues. The germline V gene has CDR1 LGHNA and CDR2 YNFKEQ. V was clipped by 1 base and J by 1 base, with 8 bases between them. This CDR3 is CASSQGVASNQPQHF. The CDR3 coding sequence is TGTGCCAGCAGCCAAGGTGTAGCGAGCAATCAGCCCCAGCATTTT.

The count of this clone is one. This chain links TRBV5-4 with TRBJ2-7; 7 bases align to TRBD1. This CDR3 has 14 residues. The germline gives CDR1 SGHNT, CDR2 YYREEE (reference sequence). Unmatched junction bases numbered 5, after V lost 2 bases and J lost 3 bases. The CDR3 coding sequence is TGTGCCAGCAGCTTAGGGACAGATGACTACGAGCAGTACTTC. It is translated as CASSLGTDDYEQYF.

V gene TRBV7-9 combines with J gene TRBJ2-7, with D possibly matching TRBD1 (6 bases). Per germline, CDR1 SEHNR and CDR2 FQNEAQ (reference sequence). V was pared by 5 bases and J by 7 bases, with 12 bases between. CDR3 length: 12 amino acids. CDR3 nucleotides: TGTGCCAGCAGCCCGCACAGGGAAGAGCAGTACTTC. Translation gives CASSPHREEQYF.

In its sample, this clone was seen once. Written as DNA, the CDR3 is TGTGCCAGCAGTTACGTACGTTGGGGTGAGCAGTTCTTC. Its protein is CASSYVRWGEQFF. This chain links TRBV6-6 with TRBJ2-1; D gene uncertain. CDR1 and CDR2 (germline): MNHNY, SVGAGI (reference sequence). The CDR3 consists of 13 residues. Deletions cut 2 bases from V and 9 bases from J, with 11 bases between.

CDR3 sequence: CASSRGQSNTEAFF. In nucleotides, the CDR3 is TGTGCCAGTAGTCGGGGACAGTCGAACACTGAAGCTTTCTTT. The chain has TRBV19 and TRBJ1-1; 7 bases are shared with TRBD1. The CDR3 runs to 14 residues. Per germline, CDR1 LNHDA and CDR2 SQIVND (reference sequence). With V trimmed by 5 bases and J by 1 base, 4 bases remained unmatched.